The 21 T cell receptor beta chains below were found in one sample sequenced in a study of T cells expressing NK-cell markers. TCRdb re-called the 5' RACE reads and shows each CDR3 protein once, DNA omitted. Its table records about 260,000 distinct CDR3 sequences. The sample comprised blood T cells: a sorted CD56 or NKG2C T cell subset, CD4+ or CD8+ T cells, or bulk PBMC T cells (not recorded which). These receptors all come from a man aged 18 to 30 in good health.

This chain's CDR3 is CATSRGGVREDTIYF. The chain employs TRBV15 and TRBJ1-3. This CDR3 is 15 amino acids long. Looked up from germline, CDR1 is LNHNV and CDR2 is YYDKDF (reference sequence).

V gene TRBV10-2 combines with J gene TRBJ1-1; absent DNA, TCRdb's TRBD1 call cannot be checked. CDR3 length: 13 residues. CDR1 is WSHSY and CDR2 is SAAADI in the germline V gene. The CDR3 region is CASLNRLNTEAFF.

The CDR3 region is CASRGGLAGVDEQFF. V gene TRBV12-3 or TRBV12-4 combines with J gene TRBJ2-1; TCRdb indicates TRBD2, and absent DNA this call remains unverified. This CDR3 comprises 15 residues.

This chain connects TRBV12-3 or TRBV12-4 to TRBJ2-2; TCRdb outputs TRBD1, but without DNA this stays unchecked. There are 14 residues in the CDR3. The CDR3 loop reads CASSPGHNTGELFF.

The chain couples TRBV23-1 to TRBJ1-5. TRBV23-1 is annotated as an ORF whose role is uncertain. This CDR3 comprises 15 residues. CDR3 amino acids: CASIPRVSSNQPQHF.

V and J are TRBV28 and TRBJ2-6; TCRdb outputs TRBD1, but without DNA this stays unchecked. CDR1 is MDHEN, CDR2 SYDVKM, per germline. This CDR3 contains 17 residues. CDR3: CASTLTGGLGGANVLTF.

The J gene is TRBJ2-1, the V gene TRBV5-1; TCRdb's D call of TRBD2 is untestable without DNA. Looked up from germline, CDR1 is SGHRS and CDR2 is YFSETQ. CDR3 length equals 19 residues. CDR3 region: CASSLDPSSAQRLYNEQFF.

The chain employs TRBV28 and TRBJ2-7; TCRdb proposes TRBD2, but this gene call is untestable without DNA. CDR3 length equals 14 residues. Germline lookup yields CDR1 MDHEN and CDR2 SYDVKM. The CDR3 sequence is CASSEGGRSYEQYF.

This chain joins TRBV28 and TRBJ2-5; TCRdb's D call of TRBD2 is untestable without DNA. CDR3 length equals 14 residues. From germline, CDR1 is MDHEN and CDR2 SYDVKM. CDR3: CASNDGLAGETQYF.

This chain uses TRBV6-5 with TRBJ2-3; TCRdb picks TRBD2, but there is no DNA to check that call. Per the germline V gene, CDR1 is MNHEY and CDR2 is SVGAGI. CDR3 length: 11 amino acids. CDR3 in amino acids: CASRRADTQYF.

The rearrangement joins TRBV12-3 or TRBV12-4 to TRBJ1-4; TCRdb calls TRBD1, which cannot be checked without DNA. CDR3 length: 16 amino acids. The chain's CDR3 is CASSLDAGGGNEKLFF.

This chain connects TRBV12-3 or TRBV12-4 to TRBJ2-1; TCRdb proposes TRBD2, but this gene call is untestable without DNA. The CDR3 is made up of 16 amino acids. CDR3 loop: CASTVSGIISYNEQFF.

The rearrangement joins TRBV4-2 to TRBJ2-1; absent DNA, TCRdb's TRBD1 call cannot be checked. The CDR3 sequence is 16 residues long. Germline values: CDR1 LGHNA, CDR2 YNFKEQ. The CDR3 region is CASSQAGTSSYNEQFF.

This sequence joins TRBV5-1 and TRBJ2-2; lacking DNA, the TRBD1 call made by TCRdb goes unchecked. CDR1 SGHRS and CDR2 YFSETQ come from the germline V gene. CDR3 length equals 15 residues. The chain's CDR3 is CASSLPTDYTGELFF. The entire variable domain, with the rest obtained from reference TRBV5-1 and TRBJ2-2, is as follows: KAGVTQTPRYLIKTRGQQVTLSCSPISGHRSVSWYQQTPGQGLQFLFEYFSETQRNKGNFPGRFSGRQFSNSRSEMNVSTLELGDSALYLCASSLPTDYTGELFFGEGSRLTVL.

The V and J genes are TRBV30 and TRBJ1-2; the TCRdb call, TRBD1, lacks DNA for checking. This CDR3 spans 15 amino acids. Germline CDR1 is GTSNPN and CDR2 is SVGIG (reference sequence). The chain's CDR3 is CAWSGRTGSNYGYTF. Full variable domain (rest looked up from reference TRBV30 and TRBJ1-2): SQTIHQWPATLVQPVGSPLSLECTVEGTSNPNLYWYRQAAGRGLQLLFYSVGIGQISSEVPQNLSASRPQDRQFILSSKKLLLSDSGFYLCAWSGRTGSNYGYTFGSGTRLTVV.

This sequence joins TRBV12-2 and TRBJ1-5. TRBV12-2 is described as a pseudogene. This CDR3 comprises 15 residues. This CDR3 reads CASRHKTDGNQPQHF.

The chain has TRBV29-1 and TRBJ2-3; TCRdb's assignment of TRBD1 cannot be checked, as there is no DNA. Germline assignment: CDR1 SQVTM and CDR2 ANQGSEA. The CDR3 spans 14 residues. This CDR3 is CSVVRQSSTDTQYF.

The rearrangement links TRBV20-1 to TRBJ1-4. CDR1 and CDR2 from the germline V gene are DFQATT and SNEGSKA (reference sequence). CDR3 size: 12 residues. The CDR3 sequence is CSGAGSNEKLFF.

This CDR3 reads CASTGTSGRFSYEQYF. The rearrangement uses TRBV6-1 and TRBJ2-7; TCRdb's D call of TRBD2 is untestable without DNA. CDR3 length: 16 amino acids. The germline CDR1 and CDR2 sequences are MNHNS and SASEGT.

This rearrangement joins TRBV5-1 to TRBJ2-7; lacking DNA, the TRBD2 call made by TCRdb goes unchecked. This CDR3 is 15 amino acids long. Germline values: CDR1 SGHRS, CDR2 YFSETQ. The CDR3 sequence is CASSSPSGTPYEQYF.

The J gene is TRBJ1-1, the V gene TRBV5-1; the TCRdb call, TRBD1, lacks DNA for checking. The CDR3 contains 15 residues. Germline CDR1 is SGHRS and CDR2 is YFSETQ. The CDR3 reads CASRKGAAGNTEAFF.